The next 22 T cell receptor beta chains were all read from a single sample in a study of cytotoxic CD8 clonotypes in ibrutinib-treated CLL. Sequencing was performed with immunoSEQ multiplex PCR; in TCRdb, only in-frame clones are kept and a portion is missing. Of around 97,000 clones in the sample, 60% to 80% were seen once. The starting material was PBMCs, obtained after 12 months of ibrutinib treatment. Receptors originate from a human donor with chronic lymphocytic leukemia.

This clone appeared a few times. V and J are TRBV7-2 and TRBJ2-3, with 8 bases identical to TRBD1. CDR3 size: 15 residues. The germline V gene encodes CDR1 SGHTA and CDR2 FQGNSA. V trimming: 3 bases; J trimming: 2 bases; junction bases outside the gene matches: 4. The CDR3 region has the DNA TGTGCCAGCAGCTTGGGACAGGCGCACACAGATACGCAGTATTTT. This encodes CASSLGQAHTDTQYF.

V is TRBV7-2 and J is TRBJ2-2; 10 nucleotides agree with TRBD1. The CDR3 has 15 amino acids. The germline V gene has CDR1 SGHTA and CDR2 FQGNSA. Trimming took 6 bases from V and 4 from J; bases not matched to a gene: 5. This chain's CDR3 is CASSRDRGGTGELFF. CDR3 sequence (DNA): TGTGCCAGCAGTAGGGACAGGGGTGGCACCGGGGAGCTGTTTTTT.

This clone was found many times. The chain joins TRBV5-1 to TRBJ2-1; D not certain. CDR1 SGHRS and CDR2 YFSETQ come from the germline V gene. Trimming pared 0 bases from V and 7 bases from J, leaving 8 bases between. The CDR3 sequence is 13 residues long. In nucleotides, the CDR3 is TGCGCCAGCAGCTTGGAGGGATTGAATGAGCAGTTCTTC. Translating gives CASSLEGLNEQFF. Full variable domain (rest looked up from reference TRBV5-1 and TRBJ2-1): KAGVTQTPRYLIKTRGQQVTLSCSPISGHRSVSWYQQTPGQGLQFLFEYFSETQRNKGNFPGRFSGRQFSNSRSEMNVSTLELGDSALYLCASSLEGLNEQFFGPGTRLTVL.

The V call is TRBV6-1, the J call TRBJ2-7, with 8 nucleotides matching TRBD1. The J segment lost 3 bases and the V segment lost 8 bases, leaving 9 bases of the junction unmatched. The CDR3 contains 14 residues. Germline lookup yields CDR1 MNHNS and CDR2 SASEGT. The CDR3 DNA is TGTGCCAGCGGGTCCTCAGGGGGCCTCTACGAGCAGTACTTC. It specifies CASGSSGGLYEQYF.

The chain couples TRBV6-6 to TRBJ1-2; the D is unclear. This CDR3 contains 14 residues. Trimming removed 11 bases at V and 2 bases at J, with 18 bases between. Germline values: CDR1 MNHNY, CDR2 SVGAGI (reference sequence). The CDR3 DNA follows: TGTGCCTCCAGTGAGGGAGGGTCGAACTATGGCTACACCTTC. Translation: CASSEGGSNYGYTF.

This clone was counted only a few times. V usage is TRBV29-1 and J usage is TRBJ1-1; D gene unclear. CDR3 size: 11 residues. Germline loops: CDR1 SQVTM, CDR2 ANQGSEA. Trimming removed 7 bases from V and 13 bases from J, with 19 bases in between. The CDR3 loop reads CSATSHSGGFF. The CDR3 DNA follows: TGCAGCGCAACATCCCATAGCGGCGGTTTCTTT.

The rearrangement joins TRBV2 to TRBJ2-7, with TRBD2 matching 7 bases. Germline assignment: CDR1 SNHLY and CDR2 FYNNEI. The CDR3 runs 17 residues. J was trimmed by 0 bases and V by 5 bases; bases with no gene match: 13. The CDR3, as DNA: TGTGCCAGCAGTCCCCGGGACTACTATACCTTCTCCTACGAGCAGTACTTC. This gives the protein CASSPRDYYTFSYEQYF.

V and J are TRBV2 and TRBJ2-3; D is possibly TRBD2 (5 bases). The CDR3 extends over 15 amino acids. The ends were cut back, 8 bases at V and 2 bases at J, with 17 bases in the middle. The germline V gene encodes CDR1 SNHLY and CDR2 FYNNEI. The CDR3 coding sequence is TGTGCCAGCGGTTACCGGGAACAGATCACAGATACGCAGTATTTT. This encodes CASGYREQITDTQYF.

V gene TRBV5-6 combines with J gene TRBJ2-3; the match to TRBD2 covers 9 bases. Germline CDR1 reads SGHDT; CDR2 reads YYEEEE. J lost 2 bases, V lost 3 bases, and 7 bases had no gene match. CDR3 length: 16 residues. The CDR3 loop is CASSSERGEYTDTQYF. CDR3 nucleotides: TGTGCCAGCAGCTCTGAGCGGGGGGAGTACACAGATACGCAGTATTTT.

A few counts support this clone. The J gene is TRBJ2-3, the V gene TRBV4-1; D is unresolved. Germline V gene lookup returns CDR1 MGHRA and CDR2 YSYEKL. The CDR3 totals 14 residues. Trimming took 3 bases from V and 4 from J, leaving 11 bases between them. The CDR3 nucleotides read TGCGCCAGCAGCCAGGCCACGGTGGCAGATACGCAGTATTTT. Protein: CASSQATVADTQYF.

The chain couples TRBV5-1 to TRBJ2-7, with 12 bases identical to TRBD1. This CDR3 contains 15 residues. CDR1 and CDR2 (germline): SGHRS, YFSETQ. V was pared by 3 bases and J by 5 bases, with 6 bases of the junction left unmatched. The CDR3 nucleotides read TGCGCCAGCAGCTGGAGTGGGACAGGGGGCGACGAGCAGTACTTC. It codes for CASSWSGTGGDEQYF.

The chain recombines TRBV6-5 with TRBJ1-6, with D unresolved. The germline V gene encodes CDR1 MNHEY and CDR2 SVGAGI. There are 15 residues in the CDR3. The germline V and J ends were trimmed by 4 bases and 14 bases, with 21 bases remaining between them. CDR3 residues: CASSLLDGELRALHF. The CDR3 region has the DNA TGTGCCAGCAGTTTGTTGGACGGGGAGCTTAGGGCCCTCCACTTT.

The chain employs TRBV19 and TRBJ2-3; TRBD2 might be the D (5 bases). V dropped 3 bases and J dropped 6 bases, with 7 bases sitting between them. This CDR3 is built from 12 residues. CDR1 is LNHDA and CDR2 is SQIVND in the germline V gene (reference sequence). The DNA of the CDR3 is TGTGCCAGTAGTATGTTAGCGGATACGCAGTATTTT. Encoded protein: CASSMLADTQYF. The whole variable domain, remainder taken from reference TRBV19 and TRBJ2-3, is DGGITQSPKYLFRKEGQNVTLSCEQNLNHDAMYWYRQDPGQGLRLIYYSQIVNDFQKGDIAEGYSVSREKKESFPLTVTSAQKNPTAFYLCASSMLADTQYFGPGTRLTVL.

The chain carries TRBV2 and TRBJ1-6; TRBD1 aligns across 8 bases. CDR3 length: 14 amino acids. V was pared by 5 bases and J by 10 bases, with 7 bases of the junction left unmatched. In germline, CDR1 is SNHLY, CDR2 FYNNEI. CDR3 sequence: CASSRQGIESPLHF. Written as DNA, the CDR3 is TGTGCCAGCAGTCGACAGGGGATAGAATCACCCCTCCACTTT. The full variable domain, with the rest looked up from reference TRBV2 and TRBJ1-6, is EPEVTQTPSHQVTQMGQEVILRCVPISNHLYFYWYRQILGQKVEFLVSFYNNEISEKSEIFDDQFSVERPDGSNFTLKIRSTKLEDSAMYFCASSRQGIESPLHFGNGTRLTVT.

This chain uses TRBV13 with TRBJ2-7; D is possibly TRBD1 (6 bases). This CDR3 spans 16 amino acids. The ends were cut back, 0 bases at V and 7 bases at J, with 19 bases in the middle. Germline V gives CDR1 PRHDT, CDR2 FYEKMQ (reference sequence). The CDR3 reads CASSLGPGAGAREQYF. CDR3 DNA: TGTGCCAGCAGCTTAGGCCCGGGTGCAGGGGCTCGGGAGCAGTACTTC.

The V gene is TRBV6-5, the J gene TRBJ2-7, with 9 positions matching TRBD1. This CDR3 contains 15 residues. The germline V gene has CDR1 MNHEY and CDR2 SVGAGI. The V gene end was trimmed by 6 bases and the J gene end by 1 base; junction bases not matched to a gene: 7. The CDR3 loop reads CASRPTGTGSYEQYF. CDR3 bases: TGTGCCAGCAGACCTACCGGGACAGGGTCCTACGAGCAGTACTTC.

The rearrangement links TRBV21-1 to TRBJ2-3; the tabulated D call, TRBD1, remains unverified against the DNA. TRBV21-1 is a pseudogene locus. The CDR3 sequence is 16 residues long. CDR3 in amino acids: CASRPGQGLRADTQYF. Here the CDR3 DNA reads TGTGCCAGCAGACCCGGACAGGGGCTGAGAGCAGATACGCAGTATTTT.

V usage is TRBV10-2 and J usage is TRBJ1-1; no firm D call. The V gene lost 8 bases and the J gene lost 0 bases, with 16 bases spanning the gap. The CDR3 has 15 residues. Germline CDR1 is WSHSY and CDR2 is SAAADI. In DNA, the CDR3 is TGCGCCAGCTGTGCGGGCCTTACCCTGAACACTGAAGCTTTCTTT. Its translation: CASCAGLTLNTEAFF.

This clone showed up just a few times. The chain employs TRBV11-3 and TRBJ1-1; TRBD1 aligns across 7 bases. Germline V lookup: CDR1 SGHNT, CDR2 YENEEA. Germline trimming cut 3 bases from V and 7 bases from J; bases unmatched to any gene: 8. The length of the CDR3 is 14 residues. The CDR3 nucleotides are TGTGCCAGCAGCTTGGGACGATCAGGGGGTGAAGCTTTCTTT. Translated, it gives CASSLGRSGGEAFF. The full variable domain, with the rest looked up from reference TRBV11-3 and TRBJ1-1, is EAGVVQSPRYKIIEKKQPVAFWCNPISGHNTLYWYLQNLGQGPELLIRYENEEAVDDSQLPKDRFSAERLKGVDSTLKIQPAELGDSAVYLCASSLGRSGGEAFFGQGTRLTVV.

V gene TRBV2 combines with J gene TRBJ1-6; the D is unclear. The CDR3 loop spans 15 amino acids. The V end lost 4 bases, the J end lost 7 bases, and 14 bases lay between the germline ends. CDR1 SNHLY and CDR2 FYNNEI come from the germline V gene. The CDR3: CASSVNQPGNSPLHF. The DNA of the CDR3 is TGTGCCAGCAGTGTTAATCAACCTGGGAATTCACCCCTCCACTTT. The full variable domain, its missing parts supplied by reference TRBV2 and TRBJ1-6, is EPEVTQTPSHQVTQMGQEVILRCVPISNHLYFYWYRQILGQKVEFLVSFYNNEISEKSEIFDDQFSVERPDGSNFTLKIRSTKLEDSAMYFCASSVNQPGNSPLHFGNGTRLTVT.

This clone was seen a few times. This sequence joins TRBV5-1 and TRBJ1-1; 7 nucleotides match TRBD1. The CDR3 totals 13 residues. V shed 4 bases and J 5 bases; nucleotides not matched to a gene: 5. Germline loops: CDR1 SGHRS, CDR2 YFSETQ. The CDR3 DNA is TGCGCCAGCAGCGGACAGGACAGGACTGAAGCTTTCTTT. Protein sequence: CASSGQDRTEAFF.

The chain is built from TRBV30 and TRBJ1-4, with unresolved D. Germline V gene data show CDR1 as GTSNPN and CDR2 as SVGIG (reference sequence). V was pared by 2 bases and J by 0 bases, with 10 bases between. CDR3 size: 15 residues. The CDR3 sequence: CAWSITAATNEKLFF. The DNA of the CDR3 is TGTGCCTGGAGTATAACCGCAGCAACTAATGAAAAACTGTTTTTT.